Each of the 8 T cell receptor beta chains below was sequenced from the same sample in a study of PD-L1 blockade in urothelial cancer (dated by TCRdb to about 2017). Library generation was performed with the immunoSEQ multiplex PCR assay. This is the immuneACCESS table as TCRdb keeps it, with only in-frame sequences that have V and J called. A part of the clones is gone; compared with another copy, unresolved V genes explain less than half, and the rest is unexplained. This sample has tens of thousands of clones in its table, and approximately 80% of those were observed once. Of the sample, around 4.5% is held by the ten largest clones. The starting material was PBMCs, obtained around atezolizumab (anti-PD-L1) treatment. These receptors were collected from an older man with urothelial cancer.

This sequence joins TRBV7-3 and TRBJ2-3; TRBD2 might be the D (5 bases). Trimming left V 1 base short and J 0 bases short, with 5 bases between. The germline V gene has CDR1 SGHTA and CDR2 FQGTGA. CDR3 length equals 14 residues. The CDR3 reads CASSLSGSTDTQYF. Here the CDR3 DNA reads TGTGCCAGCAGCTTAAGCGGGAGCACAGATACGCAGTATTTT.

The chain couples TRBV30 to TRBJ2-3, with a possible D match to TRBD2 (5 bases). The CDR3 sequence is 12 residues long. Trimming took off 0 bases at V and 6 bases at J, with 7 bases between the two ends. CDR1 GTSNPN and CDR2 SVGIG come from the germline V gene (reference sequence). CDR3 coding DNA: TGTGCCTGGAGTGTGGTAGCGGATACGCAGTATTTT. It yields the protein CAWSVVADTQYF.

V gene TRBV5-1 combines with J gene TRBJ2-2; 9 bases line up with TRBD1. The germline gives CDR1 SGHRS, CDR2 YFSETQ. V lost 2 bases, J lost 4 bases, and 9 bases stayed unmatched. CDR3 length: 17 amino acids. The CDR3: CASSFDRDRAGTGELFF. The CDR3 DNA sequence: TGCGCCAGCAGCTTCGACCGGGACAGGGCGGGCACCGGGGAGCTGTTTTTT.

This clone was picked up a small number of times. J is TRBJ1-5 and V is TRBV2, with TRBD1 matching over 9 bases. V was pared by 0 bases and J by 0 bases, with 9 bases of the junction left unmatched. The germline V gene has CDR1 SNHLY and CDR2 FYNNEI. This CDR3 has 19 amino acids. CDR3 region: CASSEARWTGEYSNQPQHF. CDR3 nucleotides: TGTGCCAGCAGTGAAGCCCGATGGACAGGGGAGTATAGCAATCAGCCCCAGCATTTT.

V and J are TRBV9 and TRBJ2-1; a possible D gene is TRBD2 (6 bases). The CDR3 runs to 15 residues. V dropped 3 bases and J dropped 2 bases, with 12 bases sitting between them. Germline values: CDR1 SGDLS, CDR2 YYNGEE. The CDR3 loop is CASSAGLDAYNEQFF. CDR3 DNA: TGTGCCAGCAGCGCGGGACTGGACGCCTACAATGAGCAGTTCTTC. Supplemented by reference TRBV9 and TRBJ2-1, the full variable domain reads DSGVTQTPKHLITATGQRVTLRCSPRSGDLSVYWYQQSLDQGLQFLIQYYNGEERAKGNILERFSAQQFPDLHSELNLSSLELGDSALYFCASSAGLDAYNEQFFGPGTRLTVL.

V and J are TRBV15 and TRBJ2-5; 8 bases agree with TRBD2. V gave up 10 bases and J gave up 5 bases; unmatched junction bases: 12. Germline V CDR1 and CDR2: LNHNV, YYDKDF (reference sequence). The CDR3 is 14 residues long. CDR3: CAIAREGVKETQYF. In nucleotides, the CDR3 is TGTGCCATCGCTCGGGAGGGAGTGAAGGAGACCCAGTACTTC.

V and J are TRBV15 and TRBJ1-4, with D tentatively TRBD1 (5 bases). The germline gives CDR1 LNHNV, CDR2 YYDKDF (reference sequence). V lost 1 base to trimming and J lost 5 bases, with 5 bases between them. The CDR3 contains 13 residues. The CDR3, as DNA: TGTGCCACCAGCAGAGGACAGAATGAAAAACTGTTTTTT. As protein: CATSRGQNEKLFF.

The sample holds one count of this clone. The chain is built from TRBV10-1 and TRBJ1-1; the D is unclear. The CDR3 is made up of 14 amino acids. CDR1 is WNHNN and CDR2 is SYGVQD in the germline V gene (reference sequence). Trimming shortened V by 6 bases and J by 6 bases, and 17 bases separated the two germline ends. Here the CDR3 DNA reads TGCGCCAGCAGAGCTGGCTGGGAGAATTCTGAAGCTTTCTTT. This encodes CASRAGWENSEAFF.